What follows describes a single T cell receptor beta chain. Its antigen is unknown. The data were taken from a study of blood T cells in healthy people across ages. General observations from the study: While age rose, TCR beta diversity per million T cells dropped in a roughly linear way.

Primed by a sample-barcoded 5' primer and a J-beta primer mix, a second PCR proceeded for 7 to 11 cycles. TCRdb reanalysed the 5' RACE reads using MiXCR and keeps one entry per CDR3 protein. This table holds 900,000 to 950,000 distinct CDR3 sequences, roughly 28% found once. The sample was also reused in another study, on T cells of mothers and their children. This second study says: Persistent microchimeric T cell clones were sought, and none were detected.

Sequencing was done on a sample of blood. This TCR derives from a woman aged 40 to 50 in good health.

This CDR3 is CASSLNSGPLETQYF. In DNA form, the CDR3 reads TGTGCCAGCAGCTTAAATTCAGGTCCTTTGGAGACCCAGTACTTC. The V gene is TRBV7-9, the J gene TRBJ2-5; D unclear. Trimming pared 2 bases from V and 5 bases from J, leaving 15 bases between. Germline-derived CDR1 and CDR2 are SEHNR and FQNEAQ (reference sequence). This CDR3 is 15 amino acids long.